There are many counts of the clone carrying this T cell receptor (beta chain). Two-round multiplex PCR on genomic DNA was the method by which TCR beta CDR3 was amplified. Every TRBV and TRBJ gene had its own specific primer in first-round PCR. TCRdb processed the multiplex PCR reads anew with MiXCR; each CDR3 protein has one entry. Of over 45,000 distinct CDR3 sequences in the sample, 26% were seen once. Peripheral blood was collected in volumes of approximately 6.6 milliliters at each of two time points. This entry is derived from a study of prognosis after radiotherapy for stage I lung cancer. Germline V gene sequence: CDR1 SNHLY, CDR2 FYNNEI. Between the trimmed V and J ends, which lost 4 bases and 5 bases, there was a span of 14 bases. This CDR3 has 14 residues.

The sequenced sample was PBMCs, obtained before or after stereotactic body radiation therapy (not recorded which). The J gene is TRBJ2-5, the V gene TRBV2; TRBD1 might be the D (7 bases). The sequence came from a donor over 45 with non-small cell lung cancer. CDR3 in amino acids: CASSGYQGGETQYF. DNA of the CDR3: TGTGCCAGCAGTGGTTATCAGGGGGGTGAGACCCAGTACTTC.